The T cell receptor beta chain described here comes from a study of blood T cell repertoires in COVID-19. Germline CDR1 reads SQVTM; CDR2 reads ANQGSEA. The CDR3 extends over 14 amino acids. V lost 5 bases, J lost 9 bases, and 11 bases stayed unmatched. Authors' analysis steps: For nucleated cells, counts were estimated from reference gene primer amplification. Sequenced by immunoSEQ multiplex PCR; TCRdb stores in-frame clones only, minus some. V, J and clone size are taken as reported in that table, and D and trimming were inferred from the DNA itself. The sample holds more than 200,000 clones, more than 75% seen once. Patients of the Seattle cohort, enrolled during active infection, were followed longitudinally.

The origin of this receptor is a woman in her sixties or seventies with COVID-19, enrolled during active disease. Sequencing used peripheral blood. V and J are TRBV29-1 and TRBJ2-1; 9 bases align to TRBD1. The DNA for the CDR3 is TGCAGCGTTTACCACAGGGGGCTAGCCAGTGAGCAGTTCTTC. It specifies CSVYHRGLASEQFF.